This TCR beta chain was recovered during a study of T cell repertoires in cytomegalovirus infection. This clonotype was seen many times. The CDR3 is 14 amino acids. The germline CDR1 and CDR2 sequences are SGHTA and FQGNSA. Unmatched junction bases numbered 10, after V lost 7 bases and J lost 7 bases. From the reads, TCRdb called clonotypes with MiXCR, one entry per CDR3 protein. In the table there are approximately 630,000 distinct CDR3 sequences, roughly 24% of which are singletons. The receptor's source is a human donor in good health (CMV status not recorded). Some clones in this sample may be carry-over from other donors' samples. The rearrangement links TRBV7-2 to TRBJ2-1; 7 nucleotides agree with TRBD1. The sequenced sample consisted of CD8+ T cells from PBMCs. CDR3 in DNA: TGTGCCAGCACTTCGGCACAGGGGTTGAATGAGCAGTTCTTC. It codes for CASTSAQGLNEQFF.